The following is a TCR beta chain sequence with its context. The method was immunoSEQ multiplex PCR; TCRdb's version includes in-frame clones alone and lacks a portion of them. The profile shows roughly 73,000 clones, 90% to 95% of them singletons. The data stem from a study of technical replicates of blood from several donors. The CDR3 is 11 residues long. Looked up from germline, CDR1 is GTSNPN and CDR2 is SVGIG (reference sequence). The V end lost 3 bases, the J end lost 4 bases, and 6 bases lay between the germline ends. The chain carries TRBV30 and TRBJ2-5, with D possibly TRBD2 on 5 matching bases. This receptor was taken from a human donor in good health. Sequencing was done on a sample of T cells isolated from PBMCs. This CDR3 reads CAWSEGETQYF. Written as DNA, the CDR3 is TGTGCCTGGAGCGAGGGAGAGACCCAGTACTTC.